The 5 T cell receptor beta chains presented below share a single source sample, sequenced in a study of blood T cell repertoires in COVID-19. The table came from immunoSEQ multiplex PCR; TCRdb's copy has only in-frame clones and leaves some out. The profile shows roughly 24,000 clones, 83% of them singletons. Sequenced material: peripheral blood. All receptors come from a man aged 70-80 years with acute or convalescent COVID-19.

The rearrangement links TRBV27 to TRBJ1-5; 10 nucleotides line up with TRBD1. Losses at the gene ends were 5 bases for V and 4 bases for J; bases not matched to a gene: 11. There are 17 residues in the CDR3. Germline CDR1 is MNHEY and CDR2 is SMNVEV (reference sequence). CDR3 loop: CASSLKPGQGHNQPQHF. CDR3 in DNA: TGTGCCAGCAGTCTAAAACCGGGACAGGGGCATAATCAGCCCCAGCATTTT.

The V gene is TRBV7-3, the J gene TRBJ1-1, with D unclear. Trimming removed 5 bases at V and 5 bases at J, with 15 bases between. Germline values: CDR1 SGHTA, CDR2 FQGTGA. The CDR3 sequence is 14 residues long. CDR3: CASSRHGENTEAFF. For the CDR3, the DNA is TGTGCCAGCAGCCGCCACGGGGAGAATACTGAAGCTTTCTTT.

There are a few counts of this clone. The genes are TRBV5-6 and TRBJ1-5; D may be TRBD1 (5 bases). Trimming pared 3 bases from V and 8 bases from J, leaving 12 bases between. Germline V gene lookup returns CDR1 SGHDT and CDR2 YYEEEE. This CDR3 spans 13 amino acids. The CDR3 region is CASSSGGVEPQHF. For the CDR3, the DNA is TGTGCCAGCAGCTCCGGGGGAGTAGAGCCCCAGCATTTT.

Concerning this clone: The missing conserved phenylalanine or tryptophan at the end of this CDR3 makes a read error likely. The chain carries TRBV3-1 (or the pseudogene TRBV3-2) and TRBJ2-7, with a weak D call TRBD2 (5 bases). The CDR3 contains 15 residues. From germline, CDR1 is LGHDT and CDR2 YNNKEL (reference sequence). The CDR3 DNA reads as TGTTGCCAGCAGCGGCGGAATTTCGTGTTAGACGAGCAGTACCTC. It is translated as CCQQRRNFVLDEQYL.

The chain employs TRBV5-6 and TRBJ2-1, with 9 positions matching TRBD2. This CDR3 region has 16 residues. The J segment lost 3 bases and the V segment lost 2 bases, leaving 6 bases of the junction unmatched. The germline CDR1 and CDR2 sequences are SGHDT and YYEEEE. The CDR3 nucleotides are TGTGCCAGCAGCTTTAATCTAGCGGGGATCTACAATGAGCAGTTCTTC. It codes for CASSFNLAGIYNEQFF.